This T cell receptor beta chain was obtained from a study of cytomegalovirus exposure and HLA in healthy donors. Study overall: Genotyping showed around four fifths of roughly 390 donors falling in the Caucasian-associated ancestry cluster. Study observations and caveats: A missense variant in DCLRE1C was later tied to TCR beta V- and J-gene trimming. Serostatus for CMV was the only available immune exposure information. According to the study, around 180 TCR beta chains were cytomegalovirus-associated.

Points on this clone: Its antigen is currently unknown.

Trimming pared 1 base from V and 0 bases from J, leaving 4 bases between. The CDR3 has 14 residues. Germline loops: CDR1 SGHTA, CDR2 FQGTGA. PCR amplification relied on 60 Vbeta primers (plus 13 Jbeta primers). Produced via immunoSEQ multiplex PCR; TCRdb's table is partial and in-frame only. The data hold over 85,000 clones, with more than 70% observed a single time. The TCR sequence derives from a male donor in good health and CMV-seropositive. Sequencing was done on a sample of PBMCs. The rearrangement links TRBV7-3 to TRBJ2-1; D is unresolved. CDR3 in amino acids: CASSLRHSYNEQFF. CDR3 coding DNA: TGTGCCAGCAGCTTAAGACACTCCTACAATGAGCAGTTCTTC.